This record covers a single T cell receptor (beta chain). Clones were sequenced by immunoSEQ multiplex PCR, and TCRdb holds only the in-frame ones, with some missing. The sample carries 130,000 or so clones, 80% to 90% recorded once. The sample originates from a study of T cell responses to AZD1222 COVID-19 vaccine. The sample was peripheral blood, taken on day 0 of AZD1222 vaccination. The TCR originated in an adult in good health.

The CDR3 region is CASSADSYSGNTIYF. CDR3 nucleotide sequence: TGTGCCAGCAGCGCTGACAGTTACTCTGGAAACACCATATATTTT. V is TRBV9 and J is TRBJ1-3; D might be TRBD1 (5 bases). Trimming took 3 bases from V and 0 from J, leaving 10 bases between them. The CDR3 covers 15 residues. CDR1 is SGDLS and CDR2 is YYNGEE in the germline V gene. Full variable domain (remainder filled in from reference TRBV9 and TRBJ1-3): DSGVTQTPKHLITATGQRVTLRCSPRSGDLSVYWYQQSLDQGLQFLIQYYNGEERAKGNILERFSAQQFPDLHSELNLSSLELGDSALYFCASSADSYSGNTIYFGEGSWLTVV.